This T cell receptor (beta chain) was documented in a study of blood T cell repertoires in COVID-19. Study summary: The United States, Italy and Spain were the sources of the acute and convalescent COVID-19 samples. PBMCs, B-cell-depleted T cells, or T cells provided the cDNA or gDNA that made up the material.

Source study methods: Amplification of reference gene primers was used by the study to estimate nucleated cell counts. Libraries were prepared by immunoSEQ multiplex PCR; TCRdb keeps only in-frame clonotypes and omits some of them. That table supplies the V and J calls and clone size; D and trimming were determined from the DNA. Of some 40,000 clones detected, approximately 81% appear once; the ten largest clones hold more than 8%. This CDR3 is built from 14 residues. J lost 6 bases, V lost 1 base, and 3 bases had no gene match. Germline V lookup: CDR1 GTSNPN, CDR2 SVGIG (reference sequence). The TCR comes from a man in his fifties or sixties in a cohort sampled during active COVID-19. The chain is built from TRBV30 and TRBJ1-6; TRBD1 aligns across 7 bases. The sequencing input was peripheral blood. CDR3 residues: CAWSGQGGNSPLHF. The DNA for the CDR3 is TGTGCCTGGAGTGGACAGGGCGGTAATTCACCCCTCCACTTT. Variable domain in full (rest from reference TRBV30 and TRBJ1-6): SQTIHQWPATLVQPVGSPLSLECTVEGTSNPNLYWYRQAAGRGLQLLFYSVGIGQISSEVPQNLSASRPQDRQFILSSKKLLLSDSGFYLCAWSGQGGNSPLHFGNGTRLTVT.